These 5 T cell receptor beta chains were sequenced from one sample in a study of cytomegalovirus exposure and HLA in healthy donors. Use of 60 Vbeta and 13 Jbeta primers characterized the PCR. Profiled with immunoSEQ multiplex PCR; TCRdb holds only in-frame clones, not every one. The sample has 150,000 or so clones; over 75% are singletons. The sequencing input was PBMCs. Receptors originate from a male donor in good health and CMV-seronegative.

This rearrangement joins TRBV5-1 to TRBJ2-7, with 8 bases that match TRBD2. The J segment lost 1 base and the V segment lost 0 bases, leaving 6 bases of the junction unmatched. The CDR3 consists of 16 residues. Germline V lookup: CDR1 SGHRS, CDR2 YFSETQ. This CDR3 reads CASSLAGGLASYEQYF. CDR3 nucleotide sequence: TGCGCCAGCAGCTTGGCCGGCGGACTAGCTTCCTACGAGCAGTACTTC.

The V call is TRBV7-2, the J call TRBJ2-4, with 9 positions matching TRBD2. With V trimmed by 6 bases and J by 0 bases, 12 bases remained unmatched. Germline V gives CDR1 SGHTA, CDR2 FQGNSA. This CDR3 spans 18 amino acids. The CDR3 reads CASSQSRLAVIAKNIQYF. The CDR3 nucleotides are TGTGCCAGCAGTCAAAGCCGACTAGCGGTGATAGCCAAAAACATTCAGTACTTC.

The J gene is TRBJ2-5, the V gene TRBV6-5, with D possibly TRBD1 on 5 matching bases. V was cut by 0 bases and J by 1 base, with 9 bases left in between. The V gene's germline CDR1 is MNHEY and CDR2 SVGAGI. The CDR3 spans 15 residues. The CDR3 sequence: CASSYSPTAQETQYF. CDR3 nucleotide sequence: TGTGCCAGCAGTTACTCCCCGACAGCCCAAGAGACCCAGTACTTC.

The CDR3 DNA sequence: TGTGCCTGGGGCTTGGGAGAATTTAGCAATCAGCCCCAGCATTTT. Translation gives CAWGLGEFSNQPQHF. V and J are TRBV30 and TRBJ1-5, with unresolved D. The V end lost 5 bases, the J end lost 0 bases, and 14 bases lay between the germline ends. Germline CDR1 is GTSNPN and CDR2 is SVGIG (reference sequence). The CDR3 is made up of 15 amino acids. The variable domain in full, with the rest retrieved from reference TRBV30 and TRBJ1-5, is SQTIHQWPATLVQPVGSPLSLECTVEGTSNPNLYWYRQAAGRGLQLLFYSVGIGQISSEVPQNLSASRPQDRQFILSSKKLLLSDSGFYLCAWGLGEFSNQPQHFGDGTRLSIL.

This chain connects TRBV7-2 to TRBJ2-5; the D gene is possibly TRBD2 (7 bases). This CDR3 has 18 amino acids. CDR1 SGHTA and CDR2 FQGNSA come from the germline V gene. V lost 0 bases and J 1 base, leaving 18 bases between the germline ends. The CDR3 DNA sequence: TGTGCCAGCAGCTTAGCCTGGCGGGCGGGGGCCACCCAAGAGACCCAGTACTTC. Residues: CASSLAWRAGATQETQYF.